Listed below are T cell receptor beta chains from one sample, sequenced in a study of post-analysis software for immune sequencing data. Each CDR3 protein is one row after TCRdb ran MiXCR on the PCR reads. The profile shows 350,000 to 450,000 distinct CDR3 sequences, approximately 33% of them singletons. Sample: blood. Every receptor here comes from a girl under 18 with multiple sclerosis. Each CDR3 is given with its conserved first and last residue. The D gene is left open where the match is weak. Clone size appears in some rows only: once, few, many, or a class for an expanded clone.

abundance	v_gene	j_gene	d_gene	CDR3nt	CDR3aa
few	TRBV20-1	TRBJ2-3	TRBD2	TGCAGTGCTAGAGATAGCGGGGGGGTCACAGATACGCAGTATTTT	CSARDSGGVTDTQYF
many	TRBV20-1	TRBJ2-7	NA	TGCAGTGCTGCCGTCGGGGGTTACGAGCAGTACTTC	CSAAVGGYEQYF
NA	TRBV29-1	TRBJ2-3	TRBD1	TGCAGCGTTGAGGTCTTACAGGGGGCGGCGGATACGCAGTATTTT	CSVEVLQGAADTQYF
NA	TRBV3-1	TRBJ1-1	NA	TGTGCCAGCAGCCAAGGGGAAACTGAAGCTTTCTTT	CASSQGETEAFF
NA	TRBV3-1	TRBJ2-3	NA	TGTGCCAGCAGTATTAGAGCGGATACGCAGTATTTT	CASSIRADTQYF
few	TRBV7-8	TRBJ1-2	TRBD1	TGTGCCAGCAGCATGGGACAGCTTAACTATGGCTACACCTTC	CASSMGQLNYGYTF
few	TRBV6-5	TRBJ1-1	NA	TGTGCCAGCAGTTCGTTCACAGGGTCAAACACTGAAGCTTTCTTT	CASSSFTGSNTEAFF
NA	TRBV11-1	TRBJ2-3	NA	TGTGCCAGCAGCCCCATGGAGCAGGGCACAGATACGCAGTATTTT	CASSPMEQGTDTQYF
NA	TRBV9	TRBJ2-3	TRBD2	TGTGCCAGCAGCGTAGCTACCGGGGGGGCTACAGATACGCAGTATTTT	CASSVATGGATDTQYF
NA	TRBV6-6	TRBJ1-1	TRBD1	TGTGCCAGCAGTTACCCAGGGGGCATGAACACTGAAGCTTTCTTT	CASSYPGGMNTEAFF
NA	TRBV9	TRBJ2-7	TRBD1	TGTGCCAGCAGCGGGACAGGGGTTCCCTACGAGCAGTACTTC	CASSGTGVPYEQYF
NA	TRBV5-1	TRBJ2-1	NA	TGCGCCAGCAGCTTGGGAGGGGGGCTCGATGAGCAGTTCTTC	CASSLGGGLDEQFF
NA	TRBV7-2	TRBJ2-5	NA	TGTGCCAGCAGCTTATTCATAGTGGAGACCCAGTACTTC	CASSLFIVETQYF
NA	TRBV4-1	TRBJ1-3	TRBD1	TGCGCCAGCAGCCGGGGACAGGGGGCAGATTATTCTGGAAACACCATATATTTT	CASSRGQGADYSGNTIYF
NA	TRBV6-6	TRBJ1-1	NA	TGTGCCAGCAGCATAAGATCCATGAACACTGAAGCTTTCTTT	CASSIRSMNTEAFF